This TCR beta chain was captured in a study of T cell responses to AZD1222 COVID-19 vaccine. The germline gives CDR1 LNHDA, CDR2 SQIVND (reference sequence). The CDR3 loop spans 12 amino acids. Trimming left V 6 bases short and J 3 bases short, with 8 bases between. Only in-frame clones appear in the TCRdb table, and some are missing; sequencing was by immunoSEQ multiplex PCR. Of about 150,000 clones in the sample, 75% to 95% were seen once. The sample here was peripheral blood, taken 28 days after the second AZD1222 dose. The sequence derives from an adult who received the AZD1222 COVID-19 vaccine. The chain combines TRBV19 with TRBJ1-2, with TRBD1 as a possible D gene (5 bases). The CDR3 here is CASRGTDYGYTF. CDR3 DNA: TGTGCCAGTAGAGGGACGGACTATGGCTACACCTTC.